This TCR beta chain was sequenced in a study of blood T cell repertoires in COVID-19. About the study: PBMCs, B-cell-depleted T cells, or T cells were the source of the cDNA or gDNA that made up the material.

From germline, CDR1 is MRHNA and CDR2 SNTAGT. V lost 3 bases and J lost 4, with 16 bases in between. The CDR3 covers 16 residues. Here immunoSEQ multiplex PCR was the method, and the copy in TCRdb shows in-frame clones only, minus some. The sample records over 80,000 clones, over 90% being singletons. The sequence was collected from a man between 60 and 75 years old with acute or convalescent COVID-19. V and J are TRBV6-4 and TRBJ1-5; a possible D gene is TRBD1 (6 bases). Sequenced input: peripheral blood. CDR3 loop: CASSDRTYGQNQPQHF. CDR3 DNA: TGTGCCAGCAGTGATCGGACCTACGGACAGAATCAGCCCCAGCATTTT.